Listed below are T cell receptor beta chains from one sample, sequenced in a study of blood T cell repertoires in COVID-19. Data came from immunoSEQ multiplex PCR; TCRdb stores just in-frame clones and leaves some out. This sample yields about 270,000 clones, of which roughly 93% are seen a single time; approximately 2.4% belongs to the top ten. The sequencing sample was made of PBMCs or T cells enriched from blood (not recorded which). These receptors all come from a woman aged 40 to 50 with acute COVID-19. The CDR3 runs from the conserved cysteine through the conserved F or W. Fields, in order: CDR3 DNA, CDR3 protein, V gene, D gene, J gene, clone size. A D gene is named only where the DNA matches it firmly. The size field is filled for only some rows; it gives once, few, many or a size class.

DNA: TGTGCCAGCAGCTTAAGACAGGGCTCCTACAATGAGCAGTTCTTC
CDR3: CASSLRQGSYNEQFF
V: TRBV7-3
D: TRBD1
J: TRBJ2-1
size: once

DNA: TGTGCCAGCTCATACAGGGGTTACTATGGCTACACCTTC
CDR3: CASSYRGYYGYTF
V: TRBV27
D: TRBD1
J: TRBJ1-2
size: few

DNA: TGTGCCATCAGTCCGGGACAGGGCGCAAGTGGCTACACCTTC
CDR3: CAISPGQGASGYTF
V: TRBV10-3
D: TRBD1
J: TRBJ1-2
size: NA

DNA: TGTGCCAGCAGCTTCAACAGGGCGACCTATGGCTACACCTTC
CDR3: CASSFNRATYGYTF
V: TRBV5-4
D: NA
J: TRBJ1-2
size: NA

DNA: TGTGCCAGCAGTTTCGCGACAGTGAACACTGAAGCTTTCTTT
CDR3: CASSFATVNTEAFF
V: TRBV6-5
D: NA
J: TRBJ1-1
size: NA

DNA: TGTGCCAGCAGTCAACGGGACAGCCAGTCCTACGAGCAGTACTTC
CDR3: CASSQRDSQSYEQYF
V: TRBV28
D: TRBD1
J: TRBJ2-7
size: NA

DNA: TGTGCCAGCACTGGGACAGGGCCCCCTCAGCCCCAGCATTTT
CDR3: CASTGTGPPQPQHF
V: TRBV28
D: TRBD1
J: TRBJ1-5
size: NA

DNA: TGTGCCAGCAGGAAACCAGGGAATCCGAACACCGGGGAGCTGTTTTTT
CDR3: CASRKPGNPNTGELFF
V: TRBV25-1
D: NA
J: TRBJ2-2
size: NA

DNA: TGTGCCAGCAGCCCTATTGGGACAGGGGCCGAGACCCAGTACTTC
CDR3: CASSPIGTGAETQYF
V: TRBV5-4
D: TRBD1
J: TRBJ2-5
size: NA

DNA: TGCGCCAGCAGTAGGACTTTCCTCTCCTACGAGCAGTACTTC
CDR3: CASSRTFLSYEQYF
V: TRBV5-1
D: NA
J: TRBJ2-7
size: NA

DNA: TGTGCCAGCAGTAAGGCGGACAATCCCTACTATGGCTACACCTTC
CDR3: CASSKADNPYYGYTF
V: TRBV27
D: NA
J: TRBJ1-2
size: once

DNA: TGTGCCAGCAGCGAATCACAGGGGTGGCGGTACAATGAGCAGTTCTTC
CDR3: CASSESQGWRYNEQFF
V: TRBV9
D: TRBD1
J: TRBJ2-1
size: NA

DNA: TGTGCCAGCAGTCAGACTAGCGGGAGACCCACAGATACGCAGTATTTT
CDR3: CASSQTSGRPTDTQYF
V: TRBV6-2/TRBV6-3
D: TRBD2
J: TRBJ2-3
size: NA

DNA: TGTGCCAGCAGTAGGGACAGCCAAGAGACCCAGTACTTC
CDR3: CASSRDSQETQYF
V: TRBV2
D: TRBD1
J: TRBJ2-5
size: once

DNA: TGTGCCAGCAAGGGGCGGGGGCGCACAGATACGCAGTATTTT
CDR3: CASKGRGRTDTQYF
V: TRBV13
D: NA
J: TRBJ2-3
size: NA

DNA: TGTGCCAGCAGCTTCGCCCCGACAGGGGGCACTGAAGCTTTCTTT
CDR3: CASSFAPTGGTEAFF
V: TRBV11-2
D: TRBD1
J: TRBJ1-1
size: once

DNA: TGTGCCAGCAGCTTAGTTGGACAGGGGTATGGCTACACCTTC
CDR3: CASSLVGQGYGYTF
V: TRBV7-8
D: TRBD1
J: TRBJ1-2
size: once

DNA: TGTGCCAGTGAAAAACAGGGGACGGGCGGCAATCAGCCCCAGCATTTT
CDR3: CASEKQGTGGNQPQHF
V: TRBV19
D: TRBD1
J: TRBJ1-5
size: NA

DNA: TGTGCCAGCAGCCCACTCTCGGGACAGGGTTTATTTGGTGCCGGGGAGCTGTTTTTT
CDR3: CASSPLSGQGLFGAGELFF
V: TRBV3-1/TRBV3-2
D: TRBD1
J: TRBJ2-2
size: NA

DNA: TGTGCCAGCAGCTGGGACAGCAATGAGCAGTTCTTC
CDR3: CASSWDSNEQFF
V: TRBV5-6
D: TRBD1
J: TRBJ2-1
size: NA

DNA: TGTGCCAGGCCTGTATTTGAAGGAAACACCATATATTTT
CDR3: CARPVFEGNTIYF
V: TRBV24-1
D: NA
J: TRBJ1-3
size: NA

DNA: TGTGCCAGCAGCCGCCGGGACACGCACATTCAGTACTTC
CDR3: CASSRRDTHIQYF
V: TRBV27
D: NA
J: TRBJ2-4
size: NA

DNA: TGTGCCAGCAGCTCCGGGCGGGGGGTAGGTGGCTACACCTTC
CDR3: CASSSGRGVGGYTF
V: TRBV7-8
D: NA
J: TRBJ1-2
size: NA

DNA: TGTGCCAGCAGTTTCGAATCCTTCGGAGGCAATCAGCCCCAGCATTTT
CDR3: CASSFESFGGNQPQHF
V: TRBV28
D: NA
J: TRBJ1-5
size: NA

DNA: TGTGCCAGCAGTGTGACTTCTGCGGATGGCTACACCTTC
CDR3: CASSVTSADGYTF
V: TRBV2
D: NA
J: TRBJ1-2
size: NA

DNA: TGTGCCAGCAGCCAAGCCCCACTAGCCAATGAGCAGTTCTTC
CDR3: CASSQAPLANEQFF
V: TRBV3-1/TRBV3-2
D: NA
J: TRBJ2-1
size: NA

DNA: TGTGCCAGCAGGGAGACAGGGGGGGATGAAAAACTGTTTTTT
CDR3: CASRETGGDEKLFF
V: TRBV2
D: TRBD1
J: TRBJ1-4
size: NA